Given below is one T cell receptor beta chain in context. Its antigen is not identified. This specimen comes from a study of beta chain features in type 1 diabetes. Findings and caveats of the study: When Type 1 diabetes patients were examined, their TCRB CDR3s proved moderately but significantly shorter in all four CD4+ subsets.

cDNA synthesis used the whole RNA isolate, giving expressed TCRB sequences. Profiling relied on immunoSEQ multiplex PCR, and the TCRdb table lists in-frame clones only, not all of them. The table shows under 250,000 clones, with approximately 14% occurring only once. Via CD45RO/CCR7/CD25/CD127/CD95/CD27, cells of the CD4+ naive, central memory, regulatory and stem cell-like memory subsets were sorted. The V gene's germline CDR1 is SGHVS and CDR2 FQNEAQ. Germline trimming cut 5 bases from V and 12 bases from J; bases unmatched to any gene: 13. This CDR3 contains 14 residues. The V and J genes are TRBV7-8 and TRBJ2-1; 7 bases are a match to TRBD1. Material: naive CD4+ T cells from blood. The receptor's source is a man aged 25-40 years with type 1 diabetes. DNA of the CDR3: TGTGCCAGCAGCCCGCCGGACAGGCCCCTTGGGCAGTTCTTC. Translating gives CASSPPDRPLGQFF. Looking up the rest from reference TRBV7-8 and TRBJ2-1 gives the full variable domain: GAGVSQSPRYKVAKRGQDVALRCDPISGHVSLFWYQQALGQGPEFLTYFQNEAQLDKSGLPSDRFFAERPEGSVSTLKIQRTQQEDSAVYLCASSPPDRPLGQFFGPGTRLTVL.